This T cell receptor (beta chain) derives from a study of human T cells and chemical hapten exposure. The sample's time point: patch test 1, 2 weeks after DPC sensitization. Sample treatment: therapeutic diphenylcyclopropenone sensitization with weekly scalp DPC. Each CDR3 protein is one row after TCRdb ran MiXCR on the RACE reads. The table has fewer than 500,000 distinct CDR3 sequences, nearly 5% seen once. This CDR3 spans 19 amino acids. The germline V and J ends were trimmed by 1 base and 2 bases, with 18 bases remaining between them. Per germline, CDR1 MDHEN and CDR2 SYDVKM. This clonotype was detected many times.

This rearrangement joins TRBV28 to TRBJ2-6; no clear D. The specimen comprised whole blood, sampled in connection with sensitization to the hapten diphenylcyclopropenone (DPC). The source of this sequence is a woman aged 45-65 years with alopecia areata. Some clones in this sample may be carry-over from other donors' samples. Written as DNA, the CDR3 is TGTGCCAGCAGTTTATTTTCTCTAAAGATCCCCCCTGGGGCCAACGTCCTGACTTTC. Translation gives CASSLFSLKIPPGANVLTF.